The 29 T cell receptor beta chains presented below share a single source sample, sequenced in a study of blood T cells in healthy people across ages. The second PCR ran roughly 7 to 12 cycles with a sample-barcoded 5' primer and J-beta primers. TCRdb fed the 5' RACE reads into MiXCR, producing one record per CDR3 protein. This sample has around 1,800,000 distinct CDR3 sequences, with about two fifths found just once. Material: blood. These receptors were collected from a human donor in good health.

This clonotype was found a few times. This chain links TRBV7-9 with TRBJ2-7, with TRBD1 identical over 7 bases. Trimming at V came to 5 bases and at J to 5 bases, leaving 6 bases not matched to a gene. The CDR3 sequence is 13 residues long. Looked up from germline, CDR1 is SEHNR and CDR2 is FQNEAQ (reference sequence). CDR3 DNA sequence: TGTGCCAGCAGCATTGGGACAGCCCACGAGCAGTACTTC. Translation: CASSIGTAHEQYF. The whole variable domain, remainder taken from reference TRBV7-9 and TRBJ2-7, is DTGVSQNPRHKITKRGQNVTFRCDPISEHNRLYWYRQTLGQGPEFLTYFQNEAQLEKSRLLSDRFSAERPKGSFSTLEIQRTEQGDSAMYLCASSIGTAHEQYFGPGTRLTVT.

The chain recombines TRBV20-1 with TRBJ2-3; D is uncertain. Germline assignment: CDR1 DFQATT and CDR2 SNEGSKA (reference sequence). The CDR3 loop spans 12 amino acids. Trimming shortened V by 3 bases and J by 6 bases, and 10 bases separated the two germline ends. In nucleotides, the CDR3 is TGCAGTGCTAGGAGTGTGAGGGATACGCAGTATTTT. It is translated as CSARSVRDTQYF.

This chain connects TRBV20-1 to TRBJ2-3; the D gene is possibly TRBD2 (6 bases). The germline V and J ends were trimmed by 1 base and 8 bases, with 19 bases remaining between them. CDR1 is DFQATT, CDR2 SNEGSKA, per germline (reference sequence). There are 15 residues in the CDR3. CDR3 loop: CSARGLATARGTQYF. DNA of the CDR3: TGCAGTGCTAGAGGGCTAGCGACGGCCCGTGGTACGCAGTATTTT.

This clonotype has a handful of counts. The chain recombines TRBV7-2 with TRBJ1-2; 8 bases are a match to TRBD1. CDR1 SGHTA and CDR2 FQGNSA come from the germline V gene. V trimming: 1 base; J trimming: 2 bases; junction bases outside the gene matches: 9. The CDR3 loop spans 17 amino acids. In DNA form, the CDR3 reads TGTGCCAGCAGCTTAGTGGGGACAGGCCTCGGGAACTATGGCTACACCTTC. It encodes CASSLVGTGLGNYGYTF.

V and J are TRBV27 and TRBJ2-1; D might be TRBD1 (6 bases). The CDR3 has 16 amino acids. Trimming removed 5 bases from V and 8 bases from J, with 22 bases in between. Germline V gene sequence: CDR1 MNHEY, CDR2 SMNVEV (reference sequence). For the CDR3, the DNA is TGTGCCAGCAGTCCGGTCTGGGGCCTCAGGGGAGATGAGCAGTTCTTC. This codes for CASSPVWGLRGDEQFF.

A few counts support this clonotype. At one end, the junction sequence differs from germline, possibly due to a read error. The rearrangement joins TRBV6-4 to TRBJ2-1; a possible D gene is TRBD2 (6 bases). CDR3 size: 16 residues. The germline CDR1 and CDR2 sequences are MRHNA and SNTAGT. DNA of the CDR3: TGTGCCAACAGTGACGATGGCGGGGCCGGTGGGAATGAGCAGTTCTTC. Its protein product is CANSDDGGAGGNEQFF.

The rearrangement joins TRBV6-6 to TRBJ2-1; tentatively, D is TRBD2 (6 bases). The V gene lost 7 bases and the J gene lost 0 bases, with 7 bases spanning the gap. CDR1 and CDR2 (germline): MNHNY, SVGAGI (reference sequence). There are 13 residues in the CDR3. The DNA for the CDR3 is TGTGCCAGCATGGAGGGCTCCTACAATGAGCAGTTCTTC. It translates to CASMEGSYNEQFF.

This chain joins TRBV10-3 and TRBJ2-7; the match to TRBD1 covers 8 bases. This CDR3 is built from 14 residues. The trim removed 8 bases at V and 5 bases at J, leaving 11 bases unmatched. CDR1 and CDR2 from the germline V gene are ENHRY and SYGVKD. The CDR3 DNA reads TGTGCCATCGGCGGTAGACAGGGGAACCACGAGCAGTACTTC. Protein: CAIGGRQGNHEQYF.

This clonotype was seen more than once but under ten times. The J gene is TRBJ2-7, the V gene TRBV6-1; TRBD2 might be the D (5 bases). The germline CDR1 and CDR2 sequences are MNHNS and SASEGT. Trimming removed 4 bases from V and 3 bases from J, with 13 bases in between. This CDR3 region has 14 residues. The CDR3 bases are TGTGCCAGCAGTGTGGGGTTCGGGGACTACGAGCAGTACTTC. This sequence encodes CASSVGFGDYEQYF.

The CDR3 is CASSQVGITEAFF. DNA of the CDR3: TGTGCCAGCAGCCAAGTGGGGATCACTGAAGCTTTCTTT. The rearrangement links TRBV3-1 to TRBJ1-1; no clear D. The CDR3 runs to 13 residues. Per germline, CDR1 LGHDT and CDR2 YNNKEL (reference sequence). The V and J ends lost 1 base and 4 bases respectively, with 7 bases between them.

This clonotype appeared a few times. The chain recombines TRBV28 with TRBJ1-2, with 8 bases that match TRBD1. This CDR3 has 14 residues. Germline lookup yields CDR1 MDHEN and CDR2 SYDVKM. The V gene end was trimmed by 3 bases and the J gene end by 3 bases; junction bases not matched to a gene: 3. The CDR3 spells CASSFFRGHYGYTF. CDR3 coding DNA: TGTGCCAGCAGTTTCTTCAGGGGGCACTATGGCTACACCTTC.

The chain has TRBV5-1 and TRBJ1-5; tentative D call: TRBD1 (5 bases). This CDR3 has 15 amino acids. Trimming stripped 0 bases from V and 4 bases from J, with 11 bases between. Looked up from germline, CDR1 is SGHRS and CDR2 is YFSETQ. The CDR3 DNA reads TGCGCCAGCAGCTTGGAGGGCAGGGCTAATCAGCCCCAGCATTTT. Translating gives CASSLEGRANQPQHF.

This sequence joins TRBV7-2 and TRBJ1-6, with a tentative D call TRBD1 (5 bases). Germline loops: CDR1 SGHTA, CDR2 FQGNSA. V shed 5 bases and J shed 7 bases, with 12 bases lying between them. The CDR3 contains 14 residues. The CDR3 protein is CASSVGTQNSPLHF. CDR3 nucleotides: TGTGCCAGCAGCGTTGGGACGCAAAATTCACCCCTCCACTTT. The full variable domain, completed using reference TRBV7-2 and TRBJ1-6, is GAGVSQSPSNKVTEKGKDVELRCDPISGHTALYWYRQSLGQGLEFLIYFQGNSAPDKSGLPSDRFSAERTGGSVSTLTIQRTQQEDSAVYLCASSVGTQNSPLHFGNGTRLTVT.

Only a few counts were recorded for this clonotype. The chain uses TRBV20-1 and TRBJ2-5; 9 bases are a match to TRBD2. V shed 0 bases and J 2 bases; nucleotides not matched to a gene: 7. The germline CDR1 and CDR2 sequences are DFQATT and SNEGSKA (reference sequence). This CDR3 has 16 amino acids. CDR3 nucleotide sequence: TGCAGTGCTAGAGAGCCCGTTGCGGGGGGGCAAGAGACCCAGTACTTC. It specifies CSAREPVAGGQETQYF.

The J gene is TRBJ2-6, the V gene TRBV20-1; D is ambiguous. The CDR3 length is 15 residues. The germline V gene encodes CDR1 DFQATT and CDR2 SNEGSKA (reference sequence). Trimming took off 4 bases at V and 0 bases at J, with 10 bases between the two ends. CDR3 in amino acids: CSANYRSSGANVLTF. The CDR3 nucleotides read TGCAGTGCTAATTACAGAAGCTCTGGGGCCAACGTCCTGACTTTC.

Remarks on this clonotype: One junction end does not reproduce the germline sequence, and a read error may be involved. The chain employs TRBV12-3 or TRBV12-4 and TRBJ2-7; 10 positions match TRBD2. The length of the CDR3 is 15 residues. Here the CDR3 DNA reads TGTGCCAGCGGTTTGGATAGCGGGGGGTTCCACGAGCAGTACTTC. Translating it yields CASGLDSGGFHEQYF.

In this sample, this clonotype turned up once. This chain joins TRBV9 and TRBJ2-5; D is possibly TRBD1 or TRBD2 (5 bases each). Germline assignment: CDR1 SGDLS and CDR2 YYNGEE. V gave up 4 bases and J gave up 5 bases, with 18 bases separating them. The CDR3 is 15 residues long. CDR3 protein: CASSLTGSGTETQYF. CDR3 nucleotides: TGTGCCAGCAGCCTCACAGGTTCGGGGACGGAGACCCAGTACTTC.

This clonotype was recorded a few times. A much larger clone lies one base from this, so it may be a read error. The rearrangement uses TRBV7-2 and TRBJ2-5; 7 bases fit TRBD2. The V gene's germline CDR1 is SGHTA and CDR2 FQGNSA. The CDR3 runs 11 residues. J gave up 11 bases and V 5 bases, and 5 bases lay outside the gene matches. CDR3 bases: TGTGCCAGCAGCATCCGGGACTATCAGTACTTC. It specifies CASSIRDYQYF. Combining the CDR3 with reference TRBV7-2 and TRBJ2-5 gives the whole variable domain GAGVSQSPSNKVTEKGKDVELRCDPISGHTALYWYRQSLGQGLEFLIYFQGNSAPDKSGLPSDRFSAERTGGSVSTLTIQRTQQEDSAVYLCASSIRDYQYFGPGTRLLVL.

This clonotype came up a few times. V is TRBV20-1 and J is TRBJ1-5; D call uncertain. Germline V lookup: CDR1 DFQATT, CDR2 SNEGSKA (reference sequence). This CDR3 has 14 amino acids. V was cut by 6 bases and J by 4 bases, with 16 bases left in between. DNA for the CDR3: TGCAGTGCGGGAAGGTTGGCAGTTAATCAGCCCCAGCATTTT. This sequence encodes CSAGRLAVNQPQHF.

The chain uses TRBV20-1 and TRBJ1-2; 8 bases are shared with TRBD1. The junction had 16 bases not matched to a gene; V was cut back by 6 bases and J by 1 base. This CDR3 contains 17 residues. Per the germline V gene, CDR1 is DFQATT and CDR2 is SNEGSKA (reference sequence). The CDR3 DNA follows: TGCAGTGCCCCAAAAGGATTCGGGACAGGAAATAACTATGGCTACACCTTC. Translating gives CSAPKGFGTGNNYGYTF.

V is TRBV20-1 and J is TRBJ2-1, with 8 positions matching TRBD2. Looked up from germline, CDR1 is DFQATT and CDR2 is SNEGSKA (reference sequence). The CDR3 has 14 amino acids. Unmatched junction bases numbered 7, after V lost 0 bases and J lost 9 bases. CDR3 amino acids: CSAREWGLGGEQFF. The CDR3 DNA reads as TGCAGTGCTAGAGAGTGGGGACTAGGGGGTGAGCAGTTCTTC.

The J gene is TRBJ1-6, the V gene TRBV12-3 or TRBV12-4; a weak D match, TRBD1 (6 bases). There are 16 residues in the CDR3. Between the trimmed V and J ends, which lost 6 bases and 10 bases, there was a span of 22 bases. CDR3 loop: CASSSIRAGAGSPLHF. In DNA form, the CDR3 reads TGTGCCAGCAGCAGCATTAGGGCAGGGGCAGGATCACCCCTCCACTTT.

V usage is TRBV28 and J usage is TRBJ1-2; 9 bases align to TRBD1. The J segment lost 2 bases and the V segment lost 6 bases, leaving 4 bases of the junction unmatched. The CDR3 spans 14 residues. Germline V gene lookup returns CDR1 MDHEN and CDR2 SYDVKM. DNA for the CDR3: TGTGCCAGCAGAGAAACAGGGGGCAACTATGGCTACACCTTC. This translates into CASRETGGNYGYTF.

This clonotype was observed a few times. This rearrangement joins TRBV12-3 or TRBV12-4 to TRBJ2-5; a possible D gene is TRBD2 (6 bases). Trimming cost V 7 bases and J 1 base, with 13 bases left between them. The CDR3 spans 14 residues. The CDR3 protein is CASMTIAAQETQYF. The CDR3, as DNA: TGTGCCAGCATGACAATAGCGGCCCAAGAGACCCAGTACTTC.

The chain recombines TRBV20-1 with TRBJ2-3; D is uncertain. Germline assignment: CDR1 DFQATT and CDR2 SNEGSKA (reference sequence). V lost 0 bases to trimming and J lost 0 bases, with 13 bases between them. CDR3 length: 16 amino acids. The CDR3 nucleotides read TGCAGTGCTAGAGATGCTGGAGAGGCTAGCACAGATACGCAGTATTTT. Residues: CSARDAGEASTDTQYF.

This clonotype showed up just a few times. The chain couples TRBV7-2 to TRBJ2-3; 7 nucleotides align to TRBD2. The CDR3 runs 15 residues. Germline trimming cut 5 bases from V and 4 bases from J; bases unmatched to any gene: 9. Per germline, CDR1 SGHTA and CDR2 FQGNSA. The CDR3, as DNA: TGTGCCAGCAGCCCCTCTCGGGGGGTAGCAGATACGCAGTATTTT. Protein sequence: CASSPSRGVADTQYF.

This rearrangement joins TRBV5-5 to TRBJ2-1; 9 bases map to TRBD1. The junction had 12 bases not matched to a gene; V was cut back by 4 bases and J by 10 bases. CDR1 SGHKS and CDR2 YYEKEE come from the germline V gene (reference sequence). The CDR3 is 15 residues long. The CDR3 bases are TGTGCCAGCAGCGTGGGTTGGGACAGGGTAGACGAGCAGTTCTTC. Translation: CASSVGWDRVDEQFF.

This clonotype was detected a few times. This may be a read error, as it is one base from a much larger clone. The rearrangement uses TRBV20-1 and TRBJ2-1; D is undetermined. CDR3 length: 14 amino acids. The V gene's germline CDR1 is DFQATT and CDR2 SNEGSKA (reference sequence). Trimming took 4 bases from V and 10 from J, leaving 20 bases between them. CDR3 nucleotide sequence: TGCAGTGCTAAGGTTATGGGTAGCAACTACGAGCAGTTCTTC. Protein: CSAKVMGSNYEQFF.

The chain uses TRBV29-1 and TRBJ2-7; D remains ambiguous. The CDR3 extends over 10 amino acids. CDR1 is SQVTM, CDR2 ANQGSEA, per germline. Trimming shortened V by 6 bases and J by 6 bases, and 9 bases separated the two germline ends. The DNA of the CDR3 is TGCAGCGTAGTTTTGGGCGAGCAGTACTTC. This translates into CSVVLGEQYF.